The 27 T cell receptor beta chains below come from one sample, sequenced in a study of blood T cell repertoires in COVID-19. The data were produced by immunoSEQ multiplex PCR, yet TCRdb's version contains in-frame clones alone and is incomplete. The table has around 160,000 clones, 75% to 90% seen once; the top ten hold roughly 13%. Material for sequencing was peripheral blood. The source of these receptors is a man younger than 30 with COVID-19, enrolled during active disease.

The DNA of the CDR3 is TGTGCCAGCAGTTTAGGGGAGGGCCACTACAATGAGCAGTTCTTC. Its translation is CASSLGEGHYNEQFF. The rearrangement uses TRBV28 and TRBJ2-1, with TRBD2 matching over 7 bases. Germline trimming cut 2 bases from V and 3 bases from J; bases unmatched to any gene: 4. Germline V lookup: CDR1 MDHEN, CDR2 SYDVKM. The CDR3 runs to 15 residues.

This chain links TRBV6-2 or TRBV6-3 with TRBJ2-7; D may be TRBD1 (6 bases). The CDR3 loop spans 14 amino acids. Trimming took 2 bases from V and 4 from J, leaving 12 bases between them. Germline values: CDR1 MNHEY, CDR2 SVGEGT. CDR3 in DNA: TGTGCCAGCAGTTACGGGTGGGGGCCGTACGAGCAGTACTTC. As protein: CASSYGWGPYEQYF.

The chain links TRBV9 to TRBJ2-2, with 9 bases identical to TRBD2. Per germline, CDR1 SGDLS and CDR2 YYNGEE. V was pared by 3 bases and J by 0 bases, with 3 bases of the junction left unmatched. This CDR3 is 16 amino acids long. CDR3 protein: CASSAPSGANTGELFF. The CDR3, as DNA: TGTGCCAGCAGCGCACCTAGCGGGGCGAACACCGGGGAGCTGTTTTTT.

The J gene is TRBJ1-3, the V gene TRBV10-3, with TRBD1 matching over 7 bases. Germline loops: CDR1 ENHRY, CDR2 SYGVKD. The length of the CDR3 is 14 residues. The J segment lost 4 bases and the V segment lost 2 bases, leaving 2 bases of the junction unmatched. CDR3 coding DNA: TGTGCCATCAGTGAGCCAGGGGGAGGAAACACCATATATTTT. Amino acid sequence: CAISEPGGGNTIYF.

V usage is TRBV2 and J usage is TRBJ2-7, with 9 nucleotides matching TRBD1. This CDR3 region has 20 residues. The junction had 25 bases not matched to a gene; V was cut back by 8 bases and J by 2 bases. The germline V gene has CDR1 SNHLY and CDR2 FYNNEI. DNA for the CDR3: TGTGCCAGCCTTTCGACTTTCCCCGGGACAGGGTACCTAATTACCTACGAGCAGTACTTC. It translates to CASLSTFPGTGYLITYEQYF.

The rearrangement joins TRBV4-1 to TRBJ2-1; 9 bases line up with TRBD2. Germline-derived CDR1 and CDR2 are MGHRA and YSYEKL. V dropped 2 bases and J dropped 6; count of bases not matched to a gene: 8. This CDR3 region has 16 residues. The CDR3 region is CASSQRVIAGVNEQFF. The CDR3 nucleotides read TGCGCCAGCAGCCAAAGGGTGATAGCGGGAGTCAATGAGCAGTTCTTC.

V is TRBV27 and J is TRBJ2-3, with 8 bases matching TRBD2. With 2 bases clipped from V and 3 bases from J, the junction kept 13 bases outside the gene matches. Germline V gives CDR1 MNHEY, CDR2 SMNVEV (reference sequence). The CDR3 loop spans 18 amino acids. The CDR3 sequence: CASSLTAIPGGRTDTQYF. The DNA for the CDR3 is TGTGCCAGCAGTTTAACCGCGATTCCGGGAGGGAGGACAGATACGCAGTATTTT.

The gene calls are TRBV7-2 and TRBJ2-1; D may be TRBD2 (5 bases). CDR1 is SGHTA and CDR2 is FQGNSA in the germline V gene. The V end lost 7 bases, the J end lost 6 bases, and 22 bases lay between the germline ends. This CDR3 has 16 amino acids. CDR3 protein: CASTLPEGATSNEQFF. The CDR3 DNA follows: TGTGCCAGCACCCTACCAGAGGGCGCAACCAGCAATGAGCAGTTCTTC.

This CDR3 reads CSAPAEGNTEAFF. In DNA, the CDR3 is TGCAGCGCCCCGGCTGAGGGGAACACTGAAGCTTTCTTT. The chain joins TRBV29-1 to TRBJ1-1, with unresolved D. Germline CDR1 SQVTM, CDR2 ANQGSEA. The CDR3 sequence is 13 residues long. Deletions cut 7 bases from V and 1 base from J, with 13 bases between.

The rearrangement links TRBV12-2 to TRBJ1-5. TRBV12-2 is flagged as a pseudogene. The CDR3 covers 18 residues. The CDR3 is CASRLGMSAWGDEQPQHF. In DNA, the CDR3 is TGTGCAAGTCGCTTAGGAATGTCAGCATGGGGGGATGAGCAGCCCCAGCATTTT.

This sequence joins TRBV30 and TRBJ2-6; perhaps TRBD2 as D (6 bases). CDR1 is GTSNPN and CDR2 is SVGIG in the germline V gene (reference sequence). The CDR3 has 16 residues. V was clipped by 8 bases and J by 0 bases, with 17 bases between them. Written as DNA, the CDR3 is TGTGCCAGATCCCCGGGACTGAACTCTGGGGCCAACGTCCTGACTTTC. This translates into CARSPGLNSGANVLTF.

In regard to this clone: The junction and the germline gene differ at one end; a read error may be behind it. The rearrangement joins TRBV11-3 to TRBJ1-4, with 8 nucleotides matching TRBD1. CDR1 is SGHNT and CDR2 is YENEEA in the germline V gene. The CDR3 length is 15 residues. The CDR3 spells CAISTGERTNEKLLF. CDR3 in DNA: TGTGCCATTTCGACAGGGGAGAGAACTAATGAAAAACTGCTTTTT.

The CDR3 region is CASSHRPRGLAVLADTQYF. As DNA, the CDR3 is TGTGCCAGCAGCCATCGACCCCGAGGGTTAGCGGTTTTAGCGGATACGCAGTATTTT. This chain links TRBV14 with TRBJ2-3; D might be TRBD2 (6 bases). The CDR3 consists of 19 residues. Germline lookup yields CDR1 SGHDN and CDR2 FVKESK. Trimming removed 3 bases at V and 6 bases at J, with 28 bases between.

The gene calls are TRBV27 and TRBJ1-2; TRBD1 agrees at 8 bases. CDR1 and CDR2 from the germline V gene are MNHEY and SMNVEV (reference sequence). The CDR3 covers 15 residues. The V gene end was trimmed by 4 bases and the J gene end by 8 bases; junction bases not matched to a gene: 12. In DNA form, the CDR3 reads TGTGCCAGCAGTTCCAACCACGCGGACAGGGTGGGCTACACCTTC. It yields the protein CASSSNHADRVGYTF.

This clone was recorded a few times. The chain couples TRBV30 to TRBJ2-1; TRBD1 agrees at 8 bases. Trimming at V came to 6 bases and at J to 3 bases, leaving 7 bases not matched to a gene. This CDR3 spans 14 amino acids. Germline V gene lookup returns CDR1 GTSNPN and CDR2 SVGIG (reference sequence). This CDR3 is CACDRGGFYNEQFF. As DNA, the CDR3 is TGTGCCTGCGACAGGGGCGGATTCTACAATGAGCAGTTCTTC.

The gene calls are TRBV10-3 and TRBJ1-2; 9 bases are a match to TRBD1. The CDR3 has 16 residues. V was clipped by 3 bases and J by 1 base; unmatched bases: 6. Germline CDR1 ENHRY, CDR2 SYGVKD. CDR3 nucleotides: TGTGCCATCAGTGAATACCGGGACAGGGATAACTATGGCTACACCTTC. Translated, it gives CAISEYRDRDNYGYTF.

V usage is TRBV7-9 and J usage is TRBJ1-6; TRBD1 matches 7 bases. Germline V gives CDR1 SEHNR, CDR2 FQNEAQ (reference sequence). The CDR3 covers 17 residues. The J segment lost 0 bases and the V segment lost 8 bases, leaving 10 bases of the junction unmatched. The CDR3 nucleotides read TGTGCCAGCCAAGAGGGGGCCTTGAGCTCCTATAATTCACCCCTCCACTTT. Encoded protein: CASQEGALSSYNSPLHF.

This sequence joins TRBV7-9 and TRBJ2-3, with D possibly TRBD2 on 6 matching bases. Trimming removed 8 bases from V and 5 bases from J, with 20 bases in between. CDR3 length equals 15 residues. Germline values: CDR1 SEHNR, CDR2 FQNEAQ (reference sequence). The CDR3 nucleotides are TGTGCCAGCTCCACCACGCGGGGTCCCGGAGATACGCAGTATTTT. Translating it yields CASSTTRGPGDTQYF.

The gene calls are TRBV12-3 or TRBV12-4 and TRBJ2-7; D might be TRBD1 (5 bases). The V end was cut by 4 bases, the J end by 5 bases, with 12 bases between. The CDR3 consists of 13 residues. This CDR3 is CASSYSRVNEQYF. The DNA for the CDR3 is TGTGCCAGCAGTTACTCCAGGGTCAACGAGCAGTACTTC.

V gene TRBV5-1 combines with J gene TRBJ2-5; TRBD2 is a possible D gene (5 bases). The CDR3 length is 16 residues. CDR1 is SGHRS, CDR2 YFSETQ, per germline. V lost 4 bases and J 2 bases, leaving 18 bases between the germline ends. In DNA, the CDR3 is TGCGCCAGCAGCCCTCAGACATTCTCGGGGCAAGAGACCCAGTACTTC. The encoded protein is CASSPQTFSGQETQYF.

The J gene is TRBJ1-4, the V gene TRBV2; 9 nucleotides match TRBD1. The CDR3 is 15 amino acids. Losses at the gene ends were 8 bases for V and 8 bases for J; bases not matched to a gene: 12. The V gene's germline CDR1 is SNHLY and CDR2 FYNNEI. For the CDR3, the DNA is TGTGCCAGCCTAAATAGGGGACAGGGAAGGGAAAAACTGTTTTTT. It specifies CASLNRGQGREKLFF.

The CDR3 spells CASSASAGQTKTQYF. For the CDR3, the DNA is TGTGCCAGCAGTGCATCCGCGGGACAGACGAAGACCCAGTACTTC. V gene TRBV27 combines with J gene TRBJ2-5; a possible D gene is TRBD1 (7 bases). V lost 5 bases and J 6 bases, leaving 19 bases between the germline ends. CDR3 length: 15 amino acids. CDR1 and CDR2 from the germline V gene are MNHEY and SMNVEV (reference sequence).

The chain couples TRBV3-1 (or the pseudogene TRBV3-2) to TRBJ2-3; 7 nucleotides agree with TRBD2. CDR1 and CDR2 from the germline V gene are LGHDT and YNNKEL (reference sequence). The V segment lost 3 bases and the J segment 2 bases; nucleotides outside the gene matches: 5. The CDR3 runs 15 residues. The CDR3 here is CASSHFRDYTDTQYF. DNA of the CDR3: TGTGCCAGCAGCCATTTCCGGGACTACACAGATACGCAGTATTTT.

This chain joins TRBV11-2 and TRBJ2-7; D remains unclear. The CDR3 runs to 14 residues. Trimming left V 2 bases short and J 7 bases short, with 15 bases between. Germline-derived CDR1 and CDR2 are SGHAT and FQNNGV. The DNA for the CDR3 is TGTGCCAGCAGCTTAAGGTACTCCAACGGGGAGCAGTACTTC. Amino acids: CASSLRYSNGEQYF.

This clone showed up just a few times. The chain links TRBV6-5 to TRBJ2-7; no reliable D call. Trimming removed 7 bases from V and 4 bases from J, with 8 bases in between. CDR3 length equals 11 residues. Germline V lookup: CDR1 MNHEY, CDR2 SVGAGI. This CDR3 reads CASTDGYEQYF. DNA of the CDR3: TGTGCCAGCACCGACGGGTACGAGCAGTACTTC.

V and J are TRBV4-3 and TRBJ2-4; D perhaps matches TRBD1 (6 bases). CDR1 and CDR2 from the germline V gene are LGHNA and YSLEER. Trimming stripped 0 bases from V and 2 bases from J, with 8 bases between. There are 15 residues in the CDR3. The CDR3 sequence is CASSQDRGTKNIQYF. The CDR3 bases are TGCGCCAGCAGCCAAGATAGGGGGACCAAAAACATTCAGTACTTC.

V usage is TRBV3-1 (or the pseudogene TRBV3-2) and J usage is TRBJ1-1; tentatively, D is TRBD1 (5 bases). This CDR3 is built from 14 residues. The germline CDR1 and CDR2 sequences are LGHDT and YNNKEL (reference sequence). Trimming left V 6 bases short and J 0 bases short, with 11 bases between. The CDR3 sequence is CASSSQGMNTEAFF. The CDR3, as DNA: TGTGCCAGCAGTAGTCAGGGAATGAACACTGAAGCTTTCTTT.